This is a list of T cell receptor beta chains from one sample in a study of blood T cell repertoires in COVID-19. The method was immunoSEQ multiplex PCR; TCRdb's version includes in-frame clones alone and lacks a portion of them. This table holds some 100,000 clones, 60% to 85% found once. Sequencing was performed on peripheral blood. The origin of the receptors is a man aged 70 or older with acute or convalescent COVID-19. The CDR3 runs from the conserved cysteine through the conserved F or W. The D gene is left open where the match is weak. Only some rows state a clone size, as once, few, many or a class for expanded clones.

>TRBJ1-4|TRBV19|-|-
CASSAATNEKLFF
TGTGCCAGTAGTGCAGCAACTAATGAAAAACTGTTTTTT
>TRBJ2-2|TRBV12-3/TRBV12-4|-|-
CASIKGSAGELFF
TGTGCCAGCATAAAGGGGTCGGCCGGGGAGCTGTTTTTT
>TRBJ2-7|TRBV7-3|-|-
CASSLNVGPYEQYF
TGTGCCAGCAGCTTAAACGTGGGCCCCTACGAGCAGTACTTC
>TRBJ2-5|TRBV7-9|TRBD1|-
CASSLAGQPGQETQYF
TGTGCCAGCAGCTTAGCGGGACAGCCCGGCCAAGAGACCCAGTACTTC
>TRBJ2-1|TRBV5-1|-|-
CASSLEPGHYNEQFF
TGCGCCAGCAGCTTGGAACCTGGCCATTACAATGAGCAGTTCTTC
>TRBJ1-4|TRBV5-1|TRBD1|-
CASSLGDRAREKLFF
TGCGCCAGCAGCTTGGGAGACAGGGCCCGCGAAAAACTGTTTTTT
>TRBJ2-1|TRBV4-2|TRBD2|-
CASSQGVLLAGAAYNEQFF
TGTGCCAGCAGCCAGGGGGTTCTCCTAGCGGGAGCAGCCTACAATGAGCAGTTCTTC
>TRBJ2-2|TRBV6-2/TRBV6-3|-|-
CASSYPRGGELFF
TGTGCCAGCAGTTACCCTAGGGGCGGGGAGCTGTTTTTT
>TRBJ1-2|TRBV19|TRBD1|-
CASSISGQGRIKANYGYTF
TGTGCCAGTAGTATATCCGGACAGGGAAGGATAAAGGCGAACTATGGCTACACCTTC
>TRBJ1-5|TRBV12-3/TRBV12-4|-|once
CASSPSGPRPQHF
TGTGCCAGCAGTCCCTCCGGTCCTCGGCCCCAGCATTTT
>TRBJ2-7|TRBV6-2/TRBV6-3|TRBD1|-
CASSYRGQGWAYEQYF
TGTGCCAGCAGTTACCGAGGACAGGGATGGGCCTACGAGCAGTACTTC
>TRBJ1-5|TRBV7-2|-|-
CASSLGKGNQPQHF
TGTGCCAGCAGCTTAGGGAAGGGGAATCAGCCCCAGCATTTT
>TRBJ2-5|TRBV11-1|-|-
CASSHSDGGETQYF
TGTGCCAGCAGCCACTCGGACGGAGGGGAGACCCAGTACTTC
>TRBJ1-1|TRBV7-9|TRBD1|-
CASSPTGGKRNTEAFF
TGTGCCAGCAGCCCCACAGGGGGAAAAAGAAACACTGAAGCTTTCTTT
>TRBJ2-6|TRBV19|-|few
CASSIPRSGANVLTF
TGTGCCAGTAGTATCCCCAGGTCTGGGGCCAACGTCCTGACTTTC
>TRBJ2-5|TRBV5-5|-|-
CASSLQLGQGETQYF
TGTGCCAGCAGCTTGCAATTAGGGCAGGGTGAGACCCAGTACTTC
>TRBJ2-1|TRBV25-1|TRBD2|-
CASSEPFGGRGSYNEQFF
TGTGCCAGCAGTGAGCCTTTTGGCGGGAGAGGATCCTACAATGAGCAGTTCTTC
>TRBJ2-7|TRBV28|TRBD1|-
CASSFPPGQGYEQYF
TGTGCCAGCAGTTTTCCCCCGGGACAGGGGTACGAGCAGTACTTC
>TRBJ2-3|TRBV5-4|-|-
CASSHDGRVTDTQYF
TGTGCCAGCAGCCACGATGGCAGGGTGACAGATACGCAGTATTTT
>TRBJ2-1|TRBV5-5|-|once
CASSFISGTSSYNEQFF
TGTGCCAGCAGCTTTATCAGCGGGACAAGCTCCTACAATGAGCAGTTCTTC
>TRBJ1-3|TRBV19|TRBD1|-
CASSSMTGGSGNTIYF
TGTGCCAGTTCGTCCATGACAGGGGGCTCTGGAAACACCATATATTTT
>TRBJ2-1|TRBV7-2|TRBD1|once
CASSPQGDYNEQFF
TGTGCCAGCAGCCCACAGGGGGACTACAATGAGCAGTTCTTC
>TRBJ2-7|TRBV15|TRBD1|once
CATSREKGQGTNRDTYEQYF
TGTGCCACCAGCAGGGAGAAGGGACAGGGGACGAACAGGGACACCTACGAGCAGTACTTC
>TRBJ2-7|TRBV20-1|-|-
CSARSYEQYF
TGCAGTGCCAGGTCCTACGAGCAGTACTTC
>TRBJ2-1|TRBV7-6|-|once
CASSLGWGDEQFF
TGTGCCAGCAGCTTAGGGTGGGGGGATGAGCAGTTCTTC
>TRBJ2-3|TRBV9|TRBD1|-
CASSPRGQGFADTQYF
TGTGCCAGCAGCCCTCGGGGACAGGGTTTTGCAGATACGCAGTATTTT
>TRBJ2-3|TRBV7-8|-|-
CASSASPDRRSTDTQYF
TGTGCCAGCAGCGCATCCCCGGACAGAAGGAGCACAGATACGCAGTATTTT
>TRBJ1-2|TRBV5-1|-|-
CASRTDSNYGYTF
TGCGCCAGCAGGACGGACAGCAACTATGGCTACACCTTC
>TRBJ2-5|TRBV9|TRBD2|-
CASSVPSNWREKVKTQYF
TGTGCCAGCAGCGTACCCTCGAATTGGCGGGAGAAGGTGAAGACCCAGTACTTC
>TRBJ1-5|TRBV5-1|-|-
CASSLGTSSNQPQHF
TGCGCCAGCAGCTTGGGGACTTCTTCTAATCAGCCCCAGCATTTT
>TRBJ2-5|TRBV3-1/TRBV3-2|-|-
CASGTPLAVPQETQYF
TGTGCCAGCGGAACTCCTTTAGCGGTCCCCCAAGAGACCCAGTACTTC
>TRBJ2-3|TRBV7-2|-|-
CASRTLGGPDTQYF
TGTGCCAGCAGGACCTTAGGGGGACCAGATACGCAGTATTTT
>TRBJ2-1|TRBV28|TRBD1|few
CASIPSGGSVDEQFF
TGTGCCAGCATCCCCTCAGGGGGAAGCGTTGATGAGCAGTTCTTC
>TRBJ2-7|TRBV27|TRBD2|-
CASSSAGSQPF
TGTGCCAGCAGTTCAGCGGGATCCCAGCCCTTC
>TRBJ2-7|TRBV10-2|TRBD1|many
CASSERVTGGEQYF
TGCGCCAGCAGTGAGAGGGTAACAGGGGGCGAGCAGTACTTC
>TRBJ2-1|TRBV9|TRBD2|-
CASSGTGTSGSMVNEQFF
TGTGCCAGCAGCGGAACCGGGACTAGCGGGAGTATGGTGAATGAGCAGTTCTTC
>TRBJ2-5|TRBV5-1|-|-
CASSFGTTRETQYF
TGCGCCAGCAGCTTTGGGACGACTAGGGAGACCCAGTACTTC
>TRBJ2-4|TRBV25-1|TRBD1|-
CASRPHLGGSNIQYF
TGTGCCAGCAGACCCCACCTAGGGGGCTCGAACATTCAGTACTTC
>TRBJ1-1|TRBV7-2|TRBD1|once
CASSSWTGQAFF
TGTGCCAGCAGCTCCTGGACAGGGCAAGCTTTCTTT
>TRBJ1-4|TRBV5-1|-|-
CASSLDSRATNEKLFF
TGCGCCAGCAGCTTGGATAGCAGGGCAACTAATGAAAAACTGTTTTTT
>TRBJ1-2|TRBV30|TRBD1|-
CAWSVKGASGYTF
TGTGCCTGGAGTGTAAAGGGGGCCTCTGGCTACACCTTC
>TRBJ2-1|TRBV7-9|TRBD1|-
CASSLADRDEQFF
TGTGCCAGCAGCTTAGCGGACAGGGATGAGCAGTTCTTC
>TRBJ1-6|TRBV2|-|-
CASSEGPGYNSPLHF
TGTGCCAGCAGTGAGGGCCCAGGATATAATTCACCCCTCCACTTT
>TRBJ2-7|TRBV12-3/TRBV12-4|-|few
CASTLAGEQYF
TGTGCCAGCACCTTGGCGGGGGAGCAGTACTTC
>TRBJ2-7|TRBV20-1|-|-
CSADRTYEQYF
TGCAGTGCAGACAGGACCTACGAGCAGTACTTC
>TRBJ2-7|TRBV5-1|-|few
CASSFPGPYEQYF
TGCGCCAGCAGCTTCCCAGGTCCCTACGAGCAGTACTTC
>TRBJ1-3|TRBV16|-|-
CASSQSFPGSGNTIYF
TGTGCCAGCAGCCAATCTTTCCCCGGTTCTGGAAACACCATATATTTT
>TRBJ2-2|TRBV3-1/TRBV3-2|TRBD1|once
CASSQVHWDRGPTGELFF
TGTGCCAGCAGCCAAGTTCATTGGGACAGGGGGCCCACCGGGGAGCTGTTTTTT
>TRBJ2-5|TRBV6-1|-|-
CASSEFRGGPPAGQYF
TGTGCCAGCAGTGAATTTAGGGGGGGCCCTCCCGCCGGCCAGTACTTC
>TRBJ2-1|TRBV13|-|once
CASSFDRDNEQFF
TGTGCCAGCAGCTTTGACCGGGACAATGAGCAGTTCTTC
>TRBJ2-1|TRBV7-6|-|-
CASSLGGGPYNEQFF
TGTGCCAGCAGCTTAGGGGGGGGGCCCTACAATGAGCAGTTCTTC
>TRBJ2-3|TRBV4-1|-|few
CASSQSSAGGADTQYF
TGCGCCAGCAGCCAATCATCCGCCGGTGGAGCAGATACGCAGTATTTT
>TRBJ1-2|TRBV25-1|-|-
CASSREPYGYTF
TGTGCCAGCAGCCGGGAACCGTATGGCTACACCTTC
>TRBJ1-4|TRBV11-2|-|-
CASSLSPGVTNEKLFF
TGTGCCAGCAGCCTGAGCCCGGGGGTAACTAATGAAAAACTGTTTTTT
>TRBJ2-3|TRBV7-8|TRBD2|-
CASSSGLAGVDTQYF
TGTGCCAGCAGCTCGGGACTAGCGGGGGTGGATACGCAGTATTTT
>TRBJ2-3|TRBV14|TRBD2|-
CASSQGPGGADTQYF
TGTGCCAGCAGCCAAGGACCTGGGGGGGCAGATACGCAGTATTTT